This is a list of T cell receptor beta chains from one sample in a study of OX40 agonist ivuxolimab in advanced cancers. The table came from immunoSEQ multiplex PCR; TCRdb's copy has only in-frame clones and leaves some out. The sample holds 55,000 to 80,000 clones, about 83% seen once. This specimen was CD4+ or CD8+ T cells sorted from blood, taken in a trial of the OX40 agonist ivuxolimab. These receptors all stem from an adult with an advanced solid tumor such as melanoma, head and neck, liver or kidney cancer. CDR3s include the opening cysteine and the closing phenylalanine or tryptophan. D genes are given only for firm matches. Not every row has a clone size; where given, it reads once, few, many or a size class.

>NA|TRBD1|TRBJ1-3|TRBV7-2
CASSLVTAGGGNTIYF
TGTGCCAGCAGCTTAGTGACGGCAGGGGGTGGAAACACCATATATTTT
>few|TRBD2|TRBJ2-7|TRBV10-2
CASWTSGRRYEQYF
TGCGCCAGCTGGACTAGCGGGAGGAGGTACGAGCAGTACTTC
>NA|NA|TRBJ1-5|TRBV27
CASSLFGGYSNQPQHF
TGTGCCAGCAGTTTATTTGGCGGTTATAGCAATCAGCCCCAGCATTTT
>NA|NA|TRBJ2-3|TRBV2
CASSEARTEGADTQYF
TGTGCCAGCAGTGAAGCGCGGACAGAAGGAGCGGATACGCAGTATTTT
>NA|TRBD1|TRBJ1-2|TRBV5-6
CASSLASGQGFYGYTF
TGTGCCAGCAGCTTGGCCTCGGGACAGGGGTTCTATGGCTACACCTTC
>once|NA|TRBJ1-5|TRBV6-5
CASSYLGQRNQPQHF
TGTGCCAGCAGTTACTTAGGACAGCGCAATCAGCCCCAGCATTTT
>NA|TRBD2|TRBJ2-2|TRBV2
CASGGAFGRVNTGELFF
TGTGCCAGCGGGGGGGCCTTCGGGAGGGTCAACACCGGGGAGCTGTTTTTT
>NA|NA|TRBJ1-6|TRBV28
CASSSPGPGNSPLHF
TGTGCCAGCAGTTCTCCGGGACCGGGAAATTCACCCCTCCACTTT
>NA|TRBD2|TRBJ2-1|TRBV19
CASSGRESYNEQFF
TGTGCCAGTAGTGGGCGGGAGTCGTACAATGAGCAGTTCTTC
>once|NA|TRBJ2-7|TRBV11-3
CASSLGHTGAYEQYF
TGTGCCAGCAGCTTAGGGCATACCGGGGCCTACGAGCAGTACTTC
>NA|NA|TRBJ1-5|TRBV2
CASSEEKAVGQPQHF
TGTGCCAGCAGTGAGGAAAAGGCAGTCGGCCAGCCCCAGCATTTT
>NA|NA|TRBJ2-5|TRBV2
CASSTVGEGTQYF
TGTGCCAGCTCGACAGTCGGCGAGGGGACCCAGTACTTC
>NA|TRBD1|TRBJ2-2|TRBV5-4
CASRQGINTGELFF
TGTGCCAGCAGACAGGGGATAAACACCGGGGAGCTGTTTTTT
>NA|NA|TRBJ2-5|TRBV29-1
CSVVDGRETQYF
TGCAGCGTTGTGGATGGCCGGGAGACCCAGTACTTC
>NA|NA|TRBJ2-5|TRBV5-4
CASSSDRETQYF
TGTGCCAGCAGCTCGGATAGGGAGACCCAGTACTTC
>NA|NA|TRBJ2-3|TRBV28
CASSTPPGLTDTQYF
TGTGCCAGCAGTACCCCCCCCGGCCTCACAGATACGCAGTATTTT
>NA|TRBD1|TRBJ2-1|TRBV18
CASSPSGQGQGEQFF
TGTGCCAGCTCACCCTCAGGACAGGGGCAAGGTGAGCAGTTCTTC
>NA|NA|TRBJ1-1|TRBV5-1
CASSLTGTEAFF
TGCGCCAGCAGCTTGACGGGCACTGAAGCTTTCTTT
>once|NA|TRBJ1-2|TRBV15
CATSREDYGYTF
TGTGCCACCAGCAGAGAAGACTACGGCTACACCTTC
>NA|NA|TRBJ1-3|TRBV7-8
CASSLLQYSGNTIYF
TGTGCCAGCAGCTTGTTACAGTACTCTGGAAACACCATATATTTT
>NA|NA|TRBJ1-2|TRBV16
CASSQSAESNYGYTF
TGTGCCAGCAGCCAATCGGCGGAGTCTAACTATGGCTACACCTTC
>once|NA|TRBJ2-7|TRBV19
CASSISRIHEQYF
TGTGCCAGTAGTATATCTCGCATCCACGAGCAGTACTTC
>NA|TRBD1|TRBJ1-2|TRBV30
CAWRLGRGLIGYTF
TGTGCCTGGAGATTAGGCAGGGGGCTCATTGGCTACACCTTC
>NA|NA|TRBJ1-1|TRBV21-1
CASSILENTEAFF
TGTGCCAGCAGCATCCTGGAGAACACTGAAGCTTTCTTT
>NA|NA|TRBJ1-1|TRBV11-2
CASSQLGASTEAFF
TGTGCCAGCAGCCAACTGGGGGCGAGCACTGAAGCTTTCTTT
>few|NA|TRBJ1-3|TRBV12-5
CASGFARTDLHF
TGTGCTAGTGGTTTTGCCCGGACGGACTTACATTTT
>NA|TRBD2|TRBJ2-3|TRBV11-1
CASKRTSGNSDTQYF
TGTGCGAGCAAGAGGACTAGCGGGAATTCAGATACGCAGTATTTT
>NA|TRBD1|TRBJ1-2|TRBV29-1
CSAGLQGSYGYTF
TGCAGCGCCGGGTTACAGGGGTCCTATGGCTACACCTTC
>NA|NA|TRBJ2-7|TRBV2
CASSDRGRAYREQYF
TGTGCCAGCAGTGACCGAGGCAGGGCCTATAGGGAGCAGTACTTC
>NA|NA|TRBJ2-5|TRBV29-1
CSVRTGETQYF
TGCAGCGTGCGAACGGGGGAGACCCAGTACTTC
>NA|NA|TRBJ1-1|TRBV5-1
CASSLGYMNTEAFF
TGCGCCAGCAGCTTAGGTTACATGAACACTGAAGCTTTCTTT
>NA|NA|TRBJ2-3|TRBV5-5
CASQLAVSTDTQYF
TGTGCCAGTCAGCTTGCGGTTAGCACAGATACGCAGTATTTT
>once|NA|TRBJ2-7|TRBV21-1
CASSKEVWQGEPYEQYF
TGTGCCAGCAGCAAGGAAGTGTGGCAGGGAGAACCCTACGAGCAGTACTTC
>few|NA|TRBJ2-7|TRBV7-8
CASSLADPGLLNF
TGTGCCAGCAGCTTAGCGGATCCAGGGCTCCTAAACTTC
>NA|TRBD2|TRBJ2-1|TRBV9
CASSVVASGRLEQFF
TGTGCCAGCAGCGTAGTCGCTAGCGGGAGGCTAGAGCAGTTCTTC
>NA|NA|TRBJ2-2|TRBV5-1
CASSLAPGRRNTGELFF
TGCGCCAGCAGCTTGGCCCCGGGGCGACGGAACACCGGGGAGCTGTTTTTT
>NA|NA|TRBJ1-2|TRBV9
CASSVEATNYGYTF
TGTGCCAGCAGCGTAGAGGCAACTAACTATGGCTACACCTTC
>NA|TRBD1|TRBJ1-1|TRBV29-1
CSARDRGRNTEAFF
TGCAGCGCCCGGGACAGGGGGCGGAACACTGAAGCTTTCTTT
>NA|NA|TRBJ2-1|TRBV5-4
CASSLDSIYEQFF
TGTGCCAGCAGCTTGGATAGTATCTATGAGCAGTTCTTC
>NA|NA|TRBJ1-5|TRBV19
CASRSGDYSNQPQHF
TGTGCCAGTAGATCAGGGGATTATAGCAATCAGCCCCAGCATTTT
>NA|TRBD2|TRBJ2-1|TRBV5-1
CASSLTSGTYNEQFF
TGCGCCAGCAGCCTGACTAGCGGGACCTACAATGAGCAGTTCTTC
>NA|NA|TRBJ1-4|TRBV7-2
CASSFGERGSEKLFF
TGTGCCAGCAGCTTTGGAGAACGGGGCAGTGAAAAACTGTTTTTT
>NA|NA|TRBJ2-5|TRBV7-3
CASSPTGHRQETQYF
TGTGCCAGCAGCCCTACGGGACACCGCCAAGAGACCCAGTACTTC
>NA|NA|TRBJ1-2|TRBV4-3
CASSQDPLDLDYGYTF
TGCGCCAGCAGCCAAGATCCACTGGACTTGGACTATGGCTACACCTTC
>once|NA|TRBJ1-4|TRBV5-4
CASQGIEEKLFF
TGTGCCAGCCAGGGGATCGAGGAAAAACTGTTTTTT